Listed below are T cell receptor beta chains from one sample, sequenced in a study of Graves' ophthalmopathy and Graves' hyperthyroidism. TCRdb processed the multiplex PCR reads anew with MiXCR; each CDR3 protein has one entry. Of 360,000 or so distinct CDR3 sequences in the sample, about a sixth were seen once. The source material was peripheral blood. Source of these receptors: a woman aged 18-29 years with Graves' ophthalmopathy. Both conserved end residues are part of each CDR3. A D gene is named only where the DNA matches it firmly. The size field is filled for only some rows; it gives once, few, many or a size class.

clone_size,v_call,j_call,d_call,cdr3_nt,cdr3_aa
many,TRBV20-1,TRBJ2-5,NA,TGCAGTGCTAGACCTGATACTTGGGAGGGGGACCAAGAGACCCAGTACTTC,CSARPDTWEGDQETQYF
NA,TRBV7-3,TRBJ2-5,TRBD2,TGTGCCAGCAGCCCGGGGGGAGGGGTGGAGACCCAGTACTTC,CASSPGGGVETQYF
NA,TRBV11-2,TRBJ1-5,NA,TGTGCCAGCAGCTTAGTGTCCGGTGGTAGTCATCAGCCCCAGCATTTT,CASSLVSGGSHQPQHF
many,TRBV7-2,TRBJ1-2,TRBD1,TGTGCCAGCAGCCCGGACAGGAACTATGGCTACACCTTC,CASSPDRNYGYTF
many,TRBV7-9,TRBJ2-2,NA,TGTGCCAGCAGCTTAGCGCTAGAAACCGGGGAGCTGGTTTTT,CASSLALETGELVF
many,TRBV11-2,TRBJ2-4,TRBD2,TGTGCCAGCAGCCCAATTCGAGGACTAGCGGGAAAAGTTCAGTACTTC,CASSPIRGLAGKVQYF
many,TRBV6-2/TRBV6-3,TRBJ2-5,NA,TGTGCCAGCACTCGGTCATCGTGGGCGGGTCAAGAGACCCAGTACTTC,CASTRSSWAGQETQYF
many,TRBV6-2/TRBV6-3,TRBJ1-2,TRBD1,TGTGCCAGCAGTTACACGGGACAGGGCAGAGGCTACACCTTC,CASSYTGQGRGYTF
NA,TRBV6-2/TRBV6-3,TRBJ2-7,TRBD2,TGTGCCAGCAGTCCCGAGCGGGAGTCCTACGAGCAGTACTTC,CASSPERESYEQYF
many,TRBV20-1,TRBJ2-2,TRBD2,TGCAGTGCTAGGGACGGAGCGGGGGACACCGGGGAGCTGTTTTTT,CSARDGAGDTGELFF
many,TRBV6-2/TRBV6-3,TRBJ2-7,TRBD1,TGTGCCAGCAGTTACCTAAGACAGGGCTCCTACGAGCAGTACTTC,CASSYLRQGSYEQYF
many,TRBV5-1,TRBJ2-7,NA,TGCGCCAGCCCGGGGGATTTCCACTACGAGCAGTACTTC,CASPGDFHYEQYF
many,TRBV6-1,TRBJ2-7,TRBD2,TGTGCCAGCAGGGTTGGACTAGCGGGGTGGAACTACGAGCAGTACTTC,CASRVGLAGWNYEQYF
many,TRBV29-1,TRBJ2-2,NA,TGCAGCGTTCACAGCACCGGGGAGCTGTTTTTT,CSVHSTGELFF
many,TRBV7-2,TRBJ2-3,TRBD2,TGTGCCAGCAGCATCTGGACTAGACGTGATACGCAGTATTTT,CASSIWTRRDTQYF
many,TRBV7-3,TRBJ1-1,NA,TGTGCCAGCAGCTCTGGGAGAGGGTTCGGCACTGAAGCTTTCTTT,CASSSGRGFGTEAFF
NA,TRBV7-2,TRBJ2-5,NA,TGTGCCAGCAGCTTAGCGGTTAGGAGCCAGTACTTC,CASSLAVRSQYF
many,TRBV6-5,TRBJ1-1,NA,TGTGCCAGCAGTTACACAGGTCTGGGGAACACTGAAGCTTTCTTT,CASSYTGLGNTEAFF
NA,TRBV15,TRBJ1-6,TRBD1,TGTGCCACCAGCAGAGAGGGACAGGGTGGGTCACCCCTCCACTTT,CATSREGQGGSPLHF
many,TRBV5-8,TRBJ1-5,TRBD1,TGTGCCAGCAGCTTAGGACAGGGTCCTTTTCAGCCCCAGCATTTT,CASSLGQGPFQPQHF
many,TRBV12-5,TRBJ1-1,TRBD1,TGTGCTAGTGGTTGGGGGGACAGGGAAGCTTTCTTT,CASGWGDREAFF
many,TRBV13,TRBJ2-6,NA,TGTGCCAGCAGCTTCCAACAGGGGGGGTCTGGGGCCAACGTCCTGACTTTC,CASSFQQGGSGANVLTF
NA,TRBV12-3/TRBV12-4,TRBJ2-7,TRBD2,TGTGCCAGCAGTCAATTTAGCGGGGGTTACGAGCAGTACTTC,CASSQFSGGYEQYF
many,TRBV20-1,TRBJ2-7,TRBD2,TGCAGTGCTAGAGGTAGAGGACTAGTACGGGCGTACGAGCAGTACTTC,CSARGRGLVRAYEQYF
many,TRBV19,TRBJ1-5,TRBD1,TGTGCCTCCGACCGTCCTGGGGACAGGGGGCATCAGCCCCAGCATTTT,CASDRPGDRGHQPQHF
many,TRBV2,TRBJ2-6,NA,TGTGCCAGCATCTGGGGTACAGGGACTGGGGCCAACGTCCTGACTTTC,CASIWGTGTGANVLTF
many,TRBV10-3,TRBJ1-5,NA,TGTGCCATTGGGACACCCAATCAGCCCCAGCATTTT,CAIGTPNQPQHF
many,TRBV20-1,TRBJ1-1,NA,TGCAGTGCTAGAAGGACGGGCATGGACACTGAAGCTTTCTTT,CSARRTGMDTEAFF
many,TRBV6-2/TRBV6-3,TRBJ1-2,TRBD1,TGTGCCAGCAGCCCGGGACAGTACTATGGCTACACCTTC,CASSPGQYYGYTF
NA,TRBV6-1,TRBJ1-2,NA,TGTGCCAGCATAAACAGGGAAGGAGACGGCTACACCTTC,CASINREGDGYTF
many,TRBV5-5,TRBJ1-1,NA,TGTGCCAGCAGCGACGAGGGTAACGAAGCTTTCTTT,CASSDEGNEAFF
NA,TRBV11-2,TRBJ1-6,TRBD1,TGTGCCAGCAGCTGGACAGGCTCACCCCTCCACTTT,CASSWTGSPLHF
many,TRBV19,TRBJ2-5,TRBD1,TGTGCCAGTAGTAGGACCGGGACAGGGGTGGAGACCCAGTACTTC,CASSRTGTGVETQYF
many,TRBV20-1,TRBJ1-2,TRBD1,TGCAGTGCTACCACAGGGGGAGGGGATGGCTACACCTTC,CSATTGGGDGYTF
many,TRBV7-9,TRBJ1-1,NA,TGTGCCAGCAGCTTGTTAGGGGCTGAAGCTTTCTTT,CASSLLGAEAFF
many,TRBV2,TRBJ2-2,TRBD2,TGTGCCAGCAGTGAGCTACTAGGACTAGCGGGGTCGAGGACCGGGGAGCTGTTTTTT,CASSELLGLAGSRTGELFF
many,TRBV9,TRBJ1-3,NA,TGTGCCAGCAGCGTAGTGGCGGGAATTGGCCCTGGAAACACCATATATTTT,CASSVVAGIGPGNTIYF
NA,TRBV6-4,TRBJ1-5,TRBD1,TGTGCCAGCAGTACTTCCGGGACAGGGGGCGACAGTCAGCCCCAGCATTTT,CASSTSGTGGDSQPQHF
many,TRBV28,TRBJ1-2,NA,TGTGCCAGCACCCTAAAGGGATACGATGGCTACACCTTC,CASTLKGYDGYTF
few,TRBV27,TRBJ2-2,TRBD1,TGTGCCAGCAATCCGACAGGGGGAAGCACCGGGGAGCTGTTTTTT,CASNPTGGSTGELFF
many,TRBV28,TRBJ2-7,NA,TGTGCCAGCGCAAATCTAGGGGGGAACGTAGAAGAGCAGTACTTC,CASANLGGNVEEQYF
many,TRBV6-5,TRBJ2-5,NA,TGTGCCAGCAGTTACATGGGGGTTCAAGAGACCCAGTACTTC,CASSYMGVQETQYF
many,TRBV11-2,TRBJ2-7,NA,TGTGCCAGCAGCTTGACATCGGTGGGGGACGAGCAGTACTTC,CASSLTSVGDEQYF
many,TRBV20-1,TRBJ1-5,NA,TGCAGTGCTAGAGATATGACGAGGGACAATCAGCCCCAGCATTTT,CSARDMTRDNQPQHF
many,TRBV12-3/TRBV12-4,TRBJ2-5,NA,TGTGCCAGCAGTTTGGGAGGTATCGAGACCCAGTACTTC,CASSLGGIETQYF
few,TRBV6-5,TRBJ1-1,NA,TGTGCCAGCAGTTCATACAGGCCCCTGGGCACTGAAGCTTTCTTT,CASSSYRPLGTEAFF
NA,TRBV20-1,TRBJ2-7,TRBD1,TGCAGTGCCAACGACAGGGGCCCAACCTACGAGCAGTACTTC,CSANDRGPTYEQYF
many,TRBV20-1,TRBJ1-5,TRBD1,TGCAGTGCTAGACCGGGGACAGGGGGCAATCAGCCCCAGCATTTT,CSARPGTGGNQPQHF
many,TRBV28,TRBJ1-5,NA,TGTGCCAGCAGTTCCGGCCGCCGGAATCAGCCCCAGCATTTT,CASSSGRRNQPQHF
many,TRBV18,TRBJ1-5,TRBD1,TGTGCCAGCTCATCGGTCCCGGGACAGGGGACGGGCAATCAGCCCCAGCATTTT,CASSSVPGQGTGNQPQHF
many,TRBV6-1,TRBJ2-7,TRBD2,TGTGCCAGCAGGAAGGGACTAGCGGGGCAGGTCTACGAGCAGTACTTC,CASRKGLAGQVYEQYF
many,TRBV6-1,TRBJ2-2,TRBD1,TGTGCCAGCGGGCCGGGACAGGCAAGAAAGTTCGGGGAGCTGTTTTTT,CASGPGQARKFGELFF
many,TRBV6-1,TRBJ1-6,NA,TGTGCCAGCAGTGAATCTGATGCCTCACCCCTCCACTTT,CASSESDASPLHF
many,TRBV11-2,TRBJ2-7,NA,TGTGCCAGCAGCTTCAGGGGGGGTGGCGAGCAGTACTTC,CASSFRGGGEQYF
many,TRBV2,TRBJ2-2,NA,TGTGCCACAACAGGGATACGCACCGGGGAGCTGTTTTTT,CATTGIRTGELFF
many,TRBV7-2,TRBJ1-2,NA,TGTGCCAGCAGCACGAGAGGGGAGAACTATGGCTACACCTTC,CASSTRGENYGYTF
NA,TRBV7-2,TRBJ2-5,TRBD2,TGTGCCAGCAGCCCCCCAGGGACTAGCTCGGAGACCCAGTACTTC,CASSPPGTSSETQYF
NA,TRBV7-8,TRBJ2-4,TRBD2,TGTGCCAGCAGCTCACGACTAGCGGGAGGCGGGTCCGTAGCCAAAAACATTCAGTACTTC,CASSSRLAGGGSVAKNIQYF
many,TRBV6-1,TRBJ2-7,NA,TGTGCCAGCGGGGACATGGAGCAGTACTTC,CASGDMEQYF
many,TRBV7-9,TRBJ2-1,NA,TGTGCCAGCAGCTTAGGGGTAGCAGGCAATGAGCAGTTCTTC,CASSLGVAGNEQFF